This TCR beta chain derives from a study of CD8+ T cells in alopecia areata. As for the study in general: Each of the treated patients was given oral tofacitinib, 5 to 10 mg twice daily, for moderate-to-severe alopecia areata. Scoring of severity for treated patients was based on percentage of affected scalp area. General study points: Since there was just one nonresponder, nobody can yet say how baseline CD8+ expansion ties to response.

Documented treatment: oral pan-JAK inhibitor, 5-10 mg twice daily. Points on this clone: The antigen is not known.

The V and J ends lost 0 bases and 7 bases respectively, with 4 bases between them. This CDR3 contains 11 residues. Germline assignment: CDR1 SGDLS and CDR2 YYNGEE. cDNA serving as the sequencing template came from extracted, reverse transcribed RNA. Generated by immunoSEQ multiplex PCR, the TCRdb table keeps only in-frame clones and is missing some. Among under 250,000 clones, less than 75% were seen once, and the ten largest hold approximately 1.4%. The J gene is TRBJ1-2, the V gene TRBV9, with D unresolved. The source material was CD4+ T cells sorted from blood, sampled at week 4, from a patient treated with tofacitinib. The TCR was taken from a human donor with alopecia areata. CDR3 sequence (DNA): TGTGCCAGCAGCGTAGCGACTGGCTACACCTTC. It codes for CASSVATGYTF.